One T cell receptor (beta chain) is described in this entry. Its specificity is unknown. The data are from a study of OX40 agonist ivuxolimab in advanced cancers. Study-level points and caveats: In CD8+ T cells, expanded clones were on average more numerous than in CD4+.

With 2 bases removed from V and 0 bases from J, the gap between germline ends came to 11 bases. The CDR3 consists of 15 residues. From germline, CDR1 is MDHEN and CDR2 SYDVKM. Measured with immunoSEQ multiplex PCR; TCRdb has only the in-frame clones, and not every one. The profile shows tens of thousands of clones, around 87% of them singletons. This chain joins TRBV28 and TRBJ2-7, with D maybe TRBD1 (5 bases). This sequence was found in an adult with an advanced solid tumor such as melanoma, head and neck, liver or kidney cancer. Specimen: CD4+ or CD8+ T cells sorted from blood, collected in a trial of the OX40 agonist ivuxolimab. The CDR3 coding sequence is TGTGCCAGCAGTTTAACCAGGGTACCCTCCTACGAGCAGTACTTC. Translation: CASSLTRVPSYEQYF.